Below, one T cell receptor beta chain is given with its context. Its antigen target is currently unknown. Base-call qualities are not available, and no considerably larger clone is one nucleotide away. The sample's time point label, decoded: week 35, safety follow-up. A 20-mer mutant IDH1 peptide at 300 micrograms in Montanide made up each vaccine dose, which was injected subcutaneously together with topical imiquimod. Across visits V03 through V10, patients got a total of eight vaccinations, given in weeks 1, 3, 5, 7, 11, 15, 19 and 23. Donors had newly diagnosed WHO grade 3 or 4 IDH1-mutant astrocytomas with loss of nuclear ATRX. The samples were drawn from NOA16, a multicentre, single-arm, open-label phase I trial in Germany that tested a mutant IDH1 peptide vaccine in humans for the first time. Genomic DNA for TCRB sequencing was extracted from EDTA blood using the DNeasy Blood and Tissue Kit.

The source of the sample is a study of a mutant IDH1 vaccine in newly diagnosed glioma (dated by TCRdb to about 2021). In terms of the full investigation: Vaccination started 4-6 weeks after radiotherapy alone, or was given together with temozolomide cycles in the groups whose treatment included chemotherapy. Of the 25 to 35 patients who were treated, 62.5% were male and roughly 40% were female, and the mean age was approximately 40 years. Longitudinal TCRB deep sequencing was done for 25 to 30 treated patients, wherever samples were available for exploratory analyses. Prior to enrollment, patients had been given standard therapy consisting of radiotherapy alone, temozolomide alone, or radiochemotherapy with temozolomide, with the combination given to most patients. The week-35 safety follow-up was designated visit V12, and the week-47 end of study was designated visit V13. Peripheral blood was collected at six visits: V03 (baseline), V05, V07, V10, V12 and V13. The study at large found these results: Vaccine-induced immune responses across multiple MHC alleles were detected in 85% to 95% of patients. The authors noted that analyses of patient blood samples could not be reproduced because of sample limitations. PBMC samples for TCRB deep sequencing were selected based on availability. Changes in the top peripheral T cell clonotypes picked up by TCRB sequencing did not appear to be linked to pseudoprogression.

The germline V gene sets CDR1 to SGHRS and CDR2 to YFSETQ. Clipping removes 1 base from V and 5 bases from J, with 5 as the unmatched junction base count. Including the terminal cysteine and phenylalanine, the CDR3 comprises 14 residues. Just CDR3 DNA is preserved here, 42 bases in frame from base 1. Library preparation employed the immunoSEQ multiplex PCR assay. Following the manufacturer's protocol, the hsTCRB Kit was used to amplify rearranged TCR beta chain sequences. Sequencing of TCRB libraries was carried out on an Illumina MiSeq. The study's processing was this. The proprietary platform of the kit vendor was used for demultiplexing, trimming and gene mapping. TCRdb took this table from immuneACCESS and kept in-frame rearrangements with V and J called. Such tables lack part of the clones; where checked against another copy, unresolved V genes explain under half of the gap, and the rest is unexplained. V and J calls and clone size follow that table, whereas D and trimming were derived from the DNA. The sample contains roughly 69,000 clones, around 87% of them found a single time. 2% to 2.5% of the sample goes to the ten largest clones.

The rearrangement combines TRBV5-1 with TRBJ1-2; 7 of the junction bases match TRBD1. The TCR sequence derives from a man aged 25-40 years with glioma. This material consisted of PBMCs, taken from a glioma patient whose treatment included an IDH1 peptide vaccine. The DNA is as follows: TGCGCCAGCAGCTTGACGGGACAGCTATATGGCTACACCTTC. This yields the protein CASSLTGQLYGYTF. Joined to the reference TRBV5-1 and TRBJ1-2 proteins, this CDR3 gives the full variable domain: KAGVTQTPRYLIKTRGQQVTLSCSPISGHRSVSWYQQTPGQGLQFLFEYFSETQRNKGNFPGRFSGRQFSNSRSEMNVSTLELGDSALYLCASSLTGQLYGYTFGSGTRLTVV.